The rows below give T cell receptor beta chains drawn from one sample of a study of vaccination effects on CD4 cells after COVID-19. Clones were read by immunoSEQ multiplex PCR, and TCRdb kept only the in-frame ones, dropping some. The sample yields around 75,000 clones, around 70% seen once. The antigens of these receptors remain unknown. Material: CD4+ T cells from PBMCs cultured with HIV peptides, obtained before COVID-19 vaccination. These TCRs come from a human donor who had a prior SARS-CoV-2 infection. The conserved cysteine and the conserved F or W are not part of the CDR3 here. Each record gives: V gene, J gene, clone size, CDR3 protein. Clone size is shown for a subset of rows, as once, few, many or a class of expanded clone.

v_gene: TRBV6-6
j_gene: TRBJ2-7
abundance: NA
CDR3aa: ASSYGLGEQY

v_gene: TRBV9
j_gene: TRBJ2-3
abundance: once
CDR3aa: ASSVGLDQGDTQY

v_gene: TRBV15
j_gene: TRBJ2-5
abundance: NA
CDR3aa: ATSRDRWDEETQY

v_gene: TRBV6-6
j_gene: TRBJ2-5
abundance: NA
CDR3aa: ASRLAGGLQETQY

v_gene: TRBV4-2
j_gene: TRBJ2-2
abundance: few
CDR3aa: ASSQVASYTGELF

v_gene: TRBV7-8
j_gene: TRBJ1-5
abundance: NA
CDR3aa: ASRVIRDREICVCNQPQH

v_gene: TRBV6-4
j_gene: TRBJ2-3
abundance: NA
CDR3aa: ASSREFADTQY

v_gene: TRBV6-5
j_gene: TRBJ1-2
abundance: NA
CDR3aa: ASSYLGQGAGGYT

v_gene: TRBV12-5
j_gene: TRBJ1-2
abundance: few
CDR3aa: ASGLQGRDYGYT

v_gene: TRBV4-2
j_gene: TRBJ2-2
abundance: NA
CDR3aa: ASSPGQGAYTGELF

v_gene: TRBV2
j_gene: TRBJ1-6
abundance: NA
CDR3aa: ASSVGGTNSPLH

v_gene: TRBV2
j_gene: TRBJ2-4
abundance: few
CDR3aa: ASSYDRYKPLAKNIQY

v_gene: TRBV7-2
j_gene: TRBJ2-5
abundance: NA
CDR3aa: ASSFNRYQETQY

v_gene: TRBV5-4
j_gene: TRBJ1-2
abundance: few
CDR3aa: ASSSGGRDYGYT

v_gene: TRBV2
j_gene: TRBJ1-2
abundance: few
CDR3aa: ASRQGGYGYT

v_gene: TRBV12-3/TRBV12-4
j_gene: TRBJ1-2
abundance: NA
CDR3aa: ASSLRYGYGYT

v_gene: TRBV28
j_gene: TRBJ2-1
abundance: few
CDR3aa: ASSRGGHGPDEQF

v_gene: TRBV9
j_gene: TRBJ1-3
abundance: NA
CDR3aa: ASSVASGSGNTIY